A single sample gave rise to the 30 T cell receptor beta chains below, sequenced in a study of blood T cell repertoires in COVID-19. Generated by immunoSEQ multiplex PCR, the TCRdb table keeps only in-frame clones and is missing some. The sample records more than 95,000 clones, 85% being singletons. Sequenced sample: peripheral blood. The receptors were sampled from a man of 80 years or more with active or convalescent COVID-19.

This clone is a singleton in its sample. The J gene is TRBJ1-1, the V gene TRBV12-3 or TRBV12-4; TRBD1 is a possible D gene (5 bases). Deletions cut 3 bases from V and 13 bases from J, with 18 bases between. CDR3 length: 13 residues. Here the CDR3 DNA reads TGTGCCAGCAGTTTCCTCCCTCGGCAGGGAGGTTTCTTT. It translates to CASSFLPRQGGFF.

This chain connects TRBV2 to TRBJ2-7; 8 nucleotides align to TRBD2. The CDR3 loop spans 14 amino acids. Looked up from germline, CDR1 is SNHLY and CDR2 is FYNNEI. V lost 4 bases, J lost 4 bases, and 6 bases stayed unmatched. CDR3 protein: CASSVGAGVYEQYF. As DNA, the CDR3 is TGTGCCAGCAGTGTAGGAGCGGGAGTGTACGAGCAGTACTTC.

This clone was detected only once. The genes are TRBV9 and TRBJ1-2, with D hard to call. CDR3 length: 12 amino acids. In germline, CDR1 is SGDLS, CDR2 YYNGEE. Trimming left V 3 bases short and J 4 bases short, with 7 bases between. The CDR3: CASSAPVYGYTF. Here the CDR3 DNA reads TGTGCCAGCAGCGCCCCAGTCTATGGCTACACCTTC.

The rearrangement uses TRBV3-1 (or the pseudogene TRBV3-2) and TRBJ1-6; D unclear. The CDR3 spans 14 residues. Trimming stripped 4 bases from V and 4 bases from J, with 8 bases between. Germline CDR1 and CDR2: LGHDT and YNNKEL (reference sequence). CDR3 protein: CASSRRDYNSPLHF. The CDR3, as DNA: TGTGCCAGCAGCCGCCGGGATTATAATTCACCCCTCCACTTT.

Relative to its sample, this clone is medium-sized. The chain carries TRBV3-1 (or the pseudogene TRBV3-2) and TRBJ1-5; 8 bases line up with TRBD1. With V trimmed by 2 bases and J by 7 bases, 7 bases remained unmatched. Germline assignment: CDR1 LGHDT and CDR2 YNNKEL (reference sequence). The CDR3 sequence is 15 residues long. CDR3 coding DNA: TGTGCCAGCAGCCAATCCGGACAGGGTAGGCAGCCCCAGCATTTT. Its protein is CASSQSGQGRQPQHF.

J is TRBJ2-2 and V is TRBV3-1 (or the pseudogene TRBV3-2), with TRBD2 matching over 7 bases. Germline V gives CDR1 LGHDT, CDR2 YNNKEL (reference sequence). Losses at the gene ends were 4 bases for V and 2 bases for J; bases not matched to a gene: 10. The CDR3 sequence is 17 residues long. This chain's CDR3 is CASSLLSGTTNTGELFF. CDR3 coding DNA: TGTGCCAGCAGCCTTCTATCCGGGACTACAAACACCGGGGAGCTGTTTTTT.

J is TRBJ1-1 and V is TRBV19; D perhaps matches TRBD1 (6 bases). Germline V gene lookup returns CDR1 LNHDA and CDR2 SQIVND (reference sequence). CDR3 length: 17 amino acids. The ends were cut back, 5 bases at V and 1 base at J, with 20 bases in the middle. CDR3 loop: CASSLGAAGVANTEAFF. CDR3 sequence (DNA): TGTGCCAGTAGTTTGGGGGCGGCCGGGGTGGCGAACACTGAAGCTTTCTTT.

The chain joins TRBV19 to TRBJ1-1, with D perhaps TRBD1 (6 bases). Germline assignment: CDR1 LNHDA and CDR2 SQIVND (reference sequence). The germline V and J ends were trimmed by 6 bases and 3 bases, with 8 bases remaining between them. This CDR3 comprises 12 residues. CDR3 DNA sequence: TGTGCCAGTAGACAGGGCTACACTGAAGCTTTCTTT. Translated: CASRQGYTEAFF.

This clone was observed a single time. In nucleotides, the CDR3 is TGTGCCAGCAGTGGGCTGGGACAGCCGAATGAAAAACTGTTTTTT. Amino acids: CASSGLGQPNEKLFF. J is TRBJ1-4 and V is TRBV2; 7 nucleotides align to TRBD1. Looked up from germline, CDR1 is SNHLY and CDR2 is FYNNEI. V lost 4 bases to trimming and J lost 5 bases; unmatched junction nucleotides: 7. This CDR3 comprises 15 residues.

The rearrangement joins TRBV29-1 to TRBJ1-4; TRBD1 is a possible D gene (5 bases). V lost 4 bases, J lost 7 bases, and 13 bases lay in between. Germline values: CDR1 SQVTM, CDR2 ANQGSEA. The CDR3 extends over 13 amino acids. The CDR3 loop is CSVGRGLGEKLFF. CDR3 DNA sequence: TGCAGCGTTGGAAGGGGTTTGGGTGAAAAACTGTTTTTT.

This clone was counted a single time. This chain joins TRBV10-3 and TRBJ1-2; D not resolved. The CDR3 totals 12 residues. V was clipped by 7 bases and J by 6 bases, with 12 bases between them. Germline CDR1 and CDR2: ENHRY and SYGVKD. CDR3 in DNA: TGTGCCATCACCGGGGTTAAGGATGGCTACACCTTC. This translates into CAITGVKDGYTF.

This chain's CDR3 is CASSQDPETVSYTF. For the CDR3, the DNA is TGCGCCAGCAGCCAAGACCCCGAAACGGTTTCGTACACCTTC. The chain joins TRBV4-1 to TRBJ1-2; D call uncertain. Trimming left V 0 bases short and J 11 bases short, with 16 bases between. CDR3 length: 14 residues. Germline V gene lookup returns CDR1 MGHRA and CDR2 YSYEKL.

The J gene is TRBJ1-2, the V gene TRBV27; D possibly corresponds to TRBD1 (5 bases). V dropped 5 bases and J dropped 8 bases, with 18 bases sitting between them. From germline, CDR1 is MNHEY and CDR2 SMNVEV (reference sequence). The CDR3 has 14 residues. The DNA of the CDR3 is TGTGCCAGCAGTCCCTGGGACGGCGGGATAGGCTACACCTTC. This sequence encodes CASSPWDGGIGYTF.

The rearrangement links TRBV2 to TRBJ1-2, with 7 bases fitting TRBD1. The germline CDR1 and CDR2 sequences are SNHLY and FYNNEI. The V and J ends lost 6 bases and 2 bases, in that order; junction bases with no gene match: 3. The CDR3 has 13 residues. CDR3 coding DNA: TGTGCCAGCAGGGGGGACAGAAACTATGGCTACACCTTC. Residues: CASRGDRNYGYTF. Together with reference TRBV2 and TRBJ1-2, the CDR3 gives the full variable domain: EPEVTQTPSHQVTQMGQEVILRCVPISNHLYFYWYRQILGQKVEFLVSFYNNEISEKSEIFDDQFSVERPDGSNFTLKIRSTKLEDSAMYFCASRGDRNYGYTFGSGTRLTVV.

In the case of this clone: Relative to the germline gene, one junction end is altered; a read error may explain this. This chain links TRBV5-1 with TRBJ2-7; 11 positions agree with TRBD1. The CDR3 consists of 15 residues. The germline V gene encodes CDR1 SGHRS and CDR2 YFSETQ. The CDR3 region is CVSSSGQGAGYEQYF. CDR3 coding DNA: TGCGTCAGCAGCTCTGGACAGGGGGCAGGATACGAGCAGTACTTC.

The rearrangement links TRBV2 to TRBJ2-2; D might be TRBD1 (6 bases). Trimming left V 8 bases short and J 0 bases short, with 13 bases between. Germline V gene data show CDR1 as SNHLY and CDR2 as FYNNEI. The CDR3 sequence is 15 residues long. The DNA for the CDR3 is TGTGCCAGCGATCACGACAGGACGAACACCGGGGAGCTGTTTTTT. Protein sequence: CASDHDRTNTGELFF.

The rearrangement joins TRBV5-1 to TRBJ2-2; 9 bases are shared with TRBD1. V trimming: 4 bases; J trimming: 5 bases; junction bases outside the gene matches: 12. This CDR3 is built from 17 residues. Germline V gene data show CDR1 as SGHRS and CDR2 as YFSETQ. Here the CDR3 DNA reads TGCGCCAGCAGCCCCTGGGACAGGGCCGGTTCAACCGGGGAGCTGTTTTTT. Translating gives CASSPWDRAGSTGELFF.

This clone was counted once. The genes are TRBV7-3 and TRBJ2-1; 12 bases match TRBD2. This CDR3 has 20 amino acids. Looked up from germline, CDR1 is SGHTA and CDR2 is FQGTGA. Trimming at V came to 1 base and at J to 9 bases, leaving 19 bases not matched to a gene. The CDR3 region has the DNA TGTGCCAGCAGCTTAATCGGGGCCCTAGCGGGAGGGTCCCGTGCCCGTGAGCAGTTCTTC. Its translation is CASSLIGALAGGSRAREQFF.

This CDR3 is CASSLVSTGAVQETQYF. CDR3 DNA sequence: TGTGCCAGCAGCTTGGTATCCACTGGGGCTGTCCAAGAGACCCAGTACTTC. This chain uses TRBV5-5 with TRBJ2-5; D possibly corresponds to TRBD1 (5 bases). Germline lookup yields CDR1 SGHKS and CDR2 YYEKEE (reference sequence). Trimming cost V 0 bases and J 1 base, with 16 bases left between them. This CDR3 has 17 residues.

This CDR3 reads CASSLFLAGGPGELFF. For the CDR3, the DNA is TGTGCCAGCAGCTTATTTTTAGCGGGGGGCCCCGGGGAGCTGTTTTTT. V and J are TRBV7-6 and TRBJ2-2, with 10 nucleotides matching TRBD2. CDR1 SGHVS and CDR2 FNYEAQ come from the germline V gene. The CDR3 is 16 amino acids. Trimming took 2 bases from V and 6 from J; bases not matched to a gene: 6.

The chain has TRBV30 and TRBJ1-2, with 7 nucleotides matching TRBD1. Unmatched junction bases numbered 8, after V lost 4 bases and J lost 6 bases. The CDR3 loop spans 13 amino acids. CDR1 is GTSNPN and CDR2 is SVGIG in the germline V gene (reference sequence). CDR3 residues: CAWILGQSHGYTF. Here the CDR3 DNA reads TGTGCCTGGATCCTGGGACAGAGCCATGGCTACACCTTC.

The J gene is TRBJ1-3, the V gene TRBV10-3; D is perhaps TRBD1 (6 bases). The CDR3 totals 16 residues. Germline-derived CDR1 and CDR2 are ENHRY and SYGVKD. V dropped 2 bases and J dropped 6 bases, with 17 bases sitting between them. The CDR3 loop reads CAISEPGQKLSNTIYF. The CDR3 region has the DNA TGTGCCATCAGTGAGCCCGGACAGAAGCTGTCAAACACCATATATTTT.

This chain uses TRBV5-8 with TRBJ2-3, with a possible D match to TRBD1 (5 bases). Germline V CDR1 and CDR2: SGHTS, YDEGEE. This CDR3 is built from 15 residues. V gave up 0 bases and J gave up 0 bases, with 8 bases separating them. The CDR3 sequence: CASSLAGSSTDTQYF. The DNA of the CDR3 is TGTGCCAGCAGCTTGGCAGGGTCTAGCACAGATACGCAGTATTTT.

The chain has TRBV18 and TRBJ2-2; 7 bases line up with TRBD2. Per germline, CDR1 KGHSH and CDR2 LQKENI. The V gene end was trimmed by 3 bases and the J gene end by 0 bases; junction bases not matched to a gene: 10. This CDR3 spans 18 amino acids. The CDR3 DNA reads as TGTGCCAGCTCACCCGTTATTGTTAGCGGGTCGAACACCGGGGAGCTGTTTTTT. Translated, it gives CASSPVIVSGSNTGELFF.

The chain carries TRBV20-1 and TRBJ2-7, with TRBD2 matching over 7 bases. In germline, CDR1 is DFQATT, CDR2 SNEGSKA (reference sequence). V was pared by 6 bases and J by 5 bases, with 4 bases of the junction left unmatched. CDR3 length: 11 residues. The CDR3 sequence: CSAGRGDEQYF. DNA for the CDR3: TGCAGTGCAGGACGGGGGGACGAGCAGTACTTC.

The V and J genes are TRBV7-9 and TRBJ2-6; D might be TRBD1 (6 bases). Germline CDR1 SEHNR, CDR2 FQNEAQ (reference sequence). The CDR3 has 16 residues. V lost 8 bases, J lost 1 base, and 15 bases lay in between. This CDR3 is CASGALGASGANVLTF. Here the CDR3 DNA reads TGTGCCAGCGGCGCGTTGGGGGCTTCTGGGGCCAACGTCCTGACTTTC.

Details on this clone: This sample includes further DNA sequences coding for the same CDR3. The rearrangement links TRBV3-1 (or the pseudogene TRBV3-2) to TRBJ2-7; 9 nucleotides line up with TRBD2. The CDR3 sequence is 14 residues long. CDR1 is LGHDT and CDR2 is YNNKEL in the germline V gene (reference sequence). Germline trimming cut 4 bases from V and 0 bases from J; bases unmatched to any gene: 1. This chain's CDR3 is CASSLSGSSYEQYF. The CDR3 DNA sequence: TGTGCCAGCAGCCTTAGCGGGAGCTCCTACGAGCAGTACTTC.

The chain is built from TRBV10-3 and TRBJ2-7; 12 positions match TRBD2. V lost 10 bases to trimming and J lost 0 bases; unmatched junction nucleotides: 4. CDR1 and CDR2 (germline): ENHRY, SYGVKD. The CDR3 length is 14 residues. CDR3 DNA sequence: TGTGCCACCTCGACTAGCGGGAGCTCCTACGAGCAGTACTTC. Its protein is CATSTSGSSYEQYF.

The chain is built from TRBV6-2 or TRBV6-3 and TRBJ1-5; 9 bases map to TRBD1. CDR1 and CDR2 (germline): MNHEY, SVGEGT. This CDR3 is 18 amino acids long. V lost 6 bases and J lost 0; bases outside the gene matches: 12. CDR3: CASSPDRQGVNSNQPQHF. In DNA form, the CDR3 reads TGTGCCAGCAGCCCTGATCGACAGGGGGTTAATAGCAATCAGCCCCAGCATTTT.

The chain uses TRBV5-1 and TRBJ2-4; 8 positions agree with TRBD2. Germline CDR1 reads SGHRS; CDR2 reads YFSETQ. V lost 1 base, J lost 3 bases, and 3 bases stayed unmatched. The CDR3 contains 15 residues. The DNA for the CDR3 is TGCGCCAGCAGCTTGACTAGCGGAGACAAAAACATTCAGTACTTC. It translates to CASSLTSGDKNIQYF.